This TCR beta chain was captured by sequencing in a study of CD8+ T cells in alopecia areata. RNA, once extracted, was reverse transcribed into cDNA for use as the sequencing template. The protocol was immunoSEQ multiplex PCR, while the TCRdb copy is restricted to in-frame clones and leaves out a portion. Of 200,000 to 250,000 clones in the sample, about three fifths were seen once. Germline V CDR1 and CDR2: SGHTA, FQGNSA. The CDR3 sequence is 15 residues long. V shed 4 bases, J shed 2 bases, and the junction held 2 bases outside the gene matches. The rearrangement joins TRBV7-2 to TRBJ2-1, with TRBD1 matching over 10 bases. The specimen comprised CD4+ T cells sorted from blood, sampled at week 0. This TCR was sampled from a human donor with alopecia areata. This CDR3 is CASSSGQGTYNEQFF. The CDR3 coding sequence is TGTGCCAGCAGCTCGGGACAGGGGACCTACAATGAGCAGTTCTTC.